This T cell receptor beta chain was recovered during a study of response to subunit inactivated influenza vaccine. TCRdb independently ran MiXCR on the RT-PCR reads; one entry per CDR3 protein. The sample holds around 200,000 distinct CDR3 sequences, around a tenth seen once. The CDR3 spans 12 residues. V was shortened by 3 bases and J by 4 bases, with 9 bases between the two germline ends. Germline V gives CDR1 SQVTM, CDR2 ANQGSEA. This clonotype was observed many times. The chain recombines TRBV29-1 with TRBJ2-5; possible D gene TRBD2, 5 bases. The sequence derives from a man between 45 and 60 years old who received an inactivated influenza vaccine. This specimen was non-naive T cells sorted from PBMCs, taken on the day of vaccination. The CDR3 here is CSVEAGRETQYF. The CDR3 DNA follows: TGCAGCGTTGAGGCGGGTAGAGAGACCCAGTACTTC.